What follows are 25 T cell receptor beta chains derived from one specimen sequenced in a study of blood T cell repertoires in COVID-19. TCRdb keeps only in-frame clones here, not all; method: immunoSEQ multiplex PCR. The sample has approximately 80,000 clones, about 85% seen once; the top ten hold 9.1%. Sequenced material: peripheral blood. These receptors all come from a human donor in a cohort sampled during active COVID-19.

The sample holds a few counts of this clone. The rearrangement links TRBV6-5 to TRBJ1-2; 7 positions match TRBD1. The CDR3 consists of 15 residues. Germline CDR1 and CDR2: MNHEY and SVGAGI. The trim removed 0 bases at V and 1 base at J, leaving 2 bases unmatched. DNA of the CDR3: TGTGCCAGCAGTTACTCGACAGGGATTAACTATGGCTACACCTTC. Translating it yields CASSYSTGINYGYTF.

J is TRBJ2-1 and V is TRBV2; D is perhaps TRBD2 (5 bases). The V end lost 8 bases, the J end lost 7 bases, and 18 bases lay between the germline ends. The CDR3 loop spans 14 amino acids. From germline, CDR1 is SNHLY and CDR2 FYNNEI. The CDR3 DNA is TGTGCCAGCTCTCGCGGGCCCCGTACGAATGAGCAGTTCTTC. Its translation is CASSRGPRTNEQFF.

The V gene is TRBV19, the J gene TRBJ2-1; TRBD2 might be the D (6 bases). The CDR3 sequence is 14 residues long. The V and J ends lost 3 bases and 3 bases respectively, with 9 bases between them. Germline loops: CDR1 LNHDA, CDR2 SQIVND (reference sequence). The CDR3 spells CASSMGGVYNEQFF. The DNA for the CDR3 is TGTGCCAGTAGTATGGGCGGGGTCTACAATGAGCAGTTCTTC.

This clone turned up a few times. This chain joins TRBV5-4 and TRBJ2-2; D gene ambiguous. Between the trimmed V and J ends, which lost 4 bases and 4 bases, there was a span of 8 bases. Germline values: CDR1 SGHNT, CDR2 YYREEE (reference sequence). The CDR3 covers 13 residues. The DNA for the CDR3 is TGTGCCAGCAGCCTCGAGCCCACCGGGGAGCTGTTTTTT. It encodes CASSLEPTGELFF.

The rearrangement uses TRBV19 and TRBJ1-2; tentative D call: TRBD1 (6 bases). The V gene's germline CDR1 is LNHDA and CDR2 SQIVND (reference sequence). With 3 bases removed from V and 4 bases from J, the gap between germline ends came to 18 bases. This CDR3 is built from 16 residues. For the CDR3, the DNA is TGTGCCAGTAGTATGCTGACAGGCGCCGCGGCCTATGGCTACACCTTC. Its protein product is CASSMLTGAAAYGYTF.

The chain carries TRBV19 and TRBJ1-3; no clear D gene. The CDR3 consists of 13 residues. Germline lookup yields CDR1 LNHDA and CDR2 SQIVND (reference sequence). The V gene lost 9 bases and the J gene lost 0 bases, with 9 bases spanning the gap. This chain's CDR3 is CASVGTSGNTIYF. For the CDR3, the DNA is TGTGCCAGCGTGGGCACCTCTGGAAACACCATATATTTT.

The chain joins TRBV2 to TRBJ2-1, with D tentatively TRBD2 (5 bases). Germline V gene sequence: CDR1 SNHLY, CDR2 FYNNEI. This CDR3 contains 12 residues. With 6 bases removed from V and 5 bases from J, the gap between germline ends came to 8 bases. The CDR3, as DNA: TGTGCCAGCAGGGACTGGAACAATGAGCAGTTCTTC. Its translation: CASRDWNNEQFF.

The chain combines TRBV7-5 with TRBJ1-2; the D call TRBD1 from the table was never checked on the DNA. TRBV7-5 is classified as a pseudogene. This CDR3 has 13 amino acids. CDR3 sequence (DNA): TGTGTCAGAAGGAACAGGGGCGACTATGGCTACACCTTC. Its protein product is CVRRNRGDYGYTF.

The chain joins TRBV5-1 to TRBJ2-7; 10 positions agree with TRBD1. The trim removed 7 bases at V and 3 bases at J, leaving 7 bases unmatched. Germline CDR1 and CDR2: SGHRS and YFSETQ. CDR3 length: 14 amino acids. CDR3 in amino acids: CASGPGDRGYEQYF. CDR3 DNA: TGCGCCAGCGGTCCGGGGGACAGGGGCTACGAGCAGTACTTC.

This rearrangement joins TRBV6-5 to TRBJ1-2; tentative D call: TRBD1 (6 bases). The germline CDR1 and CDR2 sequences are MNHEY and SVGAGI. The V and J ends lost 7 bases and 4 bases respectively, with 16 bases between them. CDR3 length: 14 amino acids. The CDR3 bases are TGTGCCAGCAACACAGGGAAAGGGGGCTATGGCTACACCTTC. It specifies CASNTGKGGYGYTF.

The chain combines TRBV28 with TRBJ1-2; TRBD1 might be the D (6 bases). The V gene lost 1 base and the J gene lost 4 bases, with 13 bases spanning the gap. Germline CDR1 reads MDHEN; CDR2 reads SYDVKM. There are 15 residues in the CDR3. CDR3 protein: CASSLSRQAAYGYTF. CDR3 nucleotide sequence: TGTGCCAGCAGTTTATCCAGACAGGCGGCCTATGGCTACACCTTC.

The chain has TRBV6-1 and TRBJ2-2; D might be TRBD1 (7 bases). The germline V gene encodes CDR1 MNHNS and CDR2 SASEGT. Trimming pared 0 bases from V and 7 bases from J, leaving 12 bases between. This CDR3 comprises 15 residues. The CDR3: CASSEAGGGSGELFF. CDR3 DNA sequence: TGTGCCAGCAGTGAAGCAGGAGGGGGCAGCGGGGAGCTGTTTTTT.

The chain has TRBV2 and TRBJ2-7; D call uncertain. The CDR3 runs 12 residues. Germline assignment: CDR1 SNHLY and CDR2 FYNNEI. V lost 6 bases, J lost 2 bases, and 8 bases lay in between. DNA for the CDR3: TGTGCCAGCAGGGAAACTACCTACGAGCAGTACTTC. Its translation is CASRETTYEQYF.

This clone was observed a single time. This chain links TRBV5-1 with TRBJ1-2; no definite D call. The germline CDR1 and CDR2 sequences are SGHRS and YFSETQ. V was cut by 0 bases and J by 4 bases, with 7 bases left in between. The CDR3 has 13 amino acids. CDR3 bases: TGCGCCAGCAGCTTGGTAACAAGCTATGGCTACACCTTC. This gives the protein CASSLVTSYGYTF.

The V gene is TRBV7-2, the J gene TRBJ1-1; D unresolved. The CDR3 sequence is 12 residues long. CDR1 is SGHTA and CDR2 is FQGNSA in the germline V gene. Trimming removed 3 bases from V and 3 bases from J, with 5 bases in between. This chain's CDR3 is CASSFSYTEAFF. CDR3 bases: TGTGCCAGCAGCTTCTCCTACACTGAAGCTTTCTTT.

In nucleotides, the CDR3 is TGTGCCACCGCCACGGACAGGGTCAATCAGCCCCAGCATTTT. The encoded protein is CATATDRVNQPQHF. The chain carries TRBV6-5 and TRBJ1-5, with TRBD1 matching 8 bases. Germline lookup yields CDR1 MNHEY and CDR2 SVGAGI. This CDR3 has 14 residues. The ends lost 10 bases at V and 3 bases at J; junction bases unmatched: 8.

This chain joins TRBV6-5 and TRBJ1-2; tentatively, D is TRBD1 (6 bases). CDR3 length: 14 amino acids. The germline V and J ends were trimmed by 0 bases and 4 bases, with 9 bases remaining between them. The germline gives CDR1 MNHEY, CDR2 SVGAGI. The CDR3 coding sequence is TGTGCCAGCAGTTACTCGGGCAGGGGCTATGGCTACACCTTC. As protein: CASSYSGRGYGYTF.

The CDR3 DNA follows: TGTGCCAGCACCGCCCTCACAGGGGGATCGGGGGCCGGGGAGCTGTTTTTT. Its translation is CASTALTGGSGAGELFF. This rearrangement joins TRBV28 to TRBJ2-2, with 8 bases lining up with TRBD1. CDR3 length: 17 residues. Germline assignment: CDR1 MDHEN and CDR2 SYDVKM. Germline trimming cut 7 bases from V and 6 bases from J; bases unmatched to any gene: 16.

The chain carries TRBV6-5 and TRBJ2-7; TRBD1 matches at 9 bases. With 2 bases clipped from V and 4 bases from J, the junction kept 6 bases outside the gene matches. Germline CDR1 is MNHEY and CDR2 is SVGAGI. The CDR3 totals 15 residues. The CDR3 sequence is CASSYGGQGDYEQYF. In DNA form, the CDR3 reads TGTGCCAGCAGTTACGGGGGACAGGGTGATTACGAGCAGTACTTC.

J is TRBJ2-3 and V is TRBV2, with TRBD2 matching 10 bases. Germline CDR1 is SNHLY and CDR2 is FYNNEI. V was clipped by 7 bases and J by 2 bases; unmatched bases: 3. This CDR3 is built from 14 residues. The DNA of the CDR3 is TGTGCCAGCAAGCGGGAGGGTTACACAGATACGCAGTATTTT. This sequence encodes CASKREGYTDTQYF.

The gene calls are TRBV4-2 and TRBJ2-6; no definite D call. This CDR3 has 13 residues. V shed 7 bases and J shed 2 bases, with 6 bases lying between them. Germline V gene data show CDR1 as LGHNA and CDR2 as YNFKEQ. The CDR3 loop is CASTSAGANVLTF. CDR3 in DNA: TGTGCCAGCACCTCAGCTGGGGCCAACGTCCTGACTTTC.

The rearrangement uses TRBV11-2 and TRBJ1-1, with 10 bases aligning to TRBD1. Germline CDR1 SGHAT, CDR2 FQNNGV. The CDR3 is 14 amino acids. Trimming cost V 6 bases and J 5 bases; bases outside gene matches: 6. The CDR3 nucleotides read TGTGCCAGCAGTCTAGACAGGGGGCGAACTGAAGCTTTCTTT. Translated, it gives CASSLDRGRTEAFF.

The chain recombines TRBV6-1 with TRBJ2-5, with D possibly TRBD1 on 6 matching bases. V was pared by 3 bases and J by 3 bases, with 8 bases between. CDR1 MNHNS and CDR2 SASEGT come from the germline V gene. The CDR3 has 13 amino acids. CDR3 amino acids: CASSEDREETQYF. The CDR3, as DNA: TGTGCCAGCAGTGAGGACAGAGAAGAGACCCAGTACTTC.

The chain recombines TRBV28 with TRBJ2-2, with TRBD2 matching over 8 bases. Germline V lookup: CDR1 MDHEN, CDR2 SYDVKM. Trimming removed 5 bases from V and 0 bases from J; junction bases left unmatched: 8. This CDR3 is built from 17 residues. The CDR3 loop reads CASSPFSGTTNTGELFF. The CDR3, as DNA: TGTGCCAGCAGTCCATTTAGCGGGACAACGAACACCGGGGAGCTGTTTTTT. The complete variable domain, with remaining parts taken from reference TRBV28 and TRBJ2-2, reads DVKVTQSSRYLVKRTGEKVFLECVQDMDHENMFWYRQDPGLGLRLIYFSYDVKMKEKGDIPEGYSVSREKKERFSLILESASTNQTSMYLCASSPFSGTTNTGELFFGEGSRLTVL.

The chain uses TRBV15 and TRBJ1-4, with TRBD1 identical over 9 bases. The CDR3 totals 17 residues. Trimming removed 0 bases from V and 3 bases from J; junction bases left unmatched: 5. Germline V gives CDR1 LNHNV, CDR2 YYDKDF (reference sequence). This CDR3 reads CATSRDLQGASNEKLFF. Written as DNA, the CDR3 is TGTGCCACCAGCAGAGACTTACAGGGGGCTTCTAATGAAAAACTGTTTTTT.